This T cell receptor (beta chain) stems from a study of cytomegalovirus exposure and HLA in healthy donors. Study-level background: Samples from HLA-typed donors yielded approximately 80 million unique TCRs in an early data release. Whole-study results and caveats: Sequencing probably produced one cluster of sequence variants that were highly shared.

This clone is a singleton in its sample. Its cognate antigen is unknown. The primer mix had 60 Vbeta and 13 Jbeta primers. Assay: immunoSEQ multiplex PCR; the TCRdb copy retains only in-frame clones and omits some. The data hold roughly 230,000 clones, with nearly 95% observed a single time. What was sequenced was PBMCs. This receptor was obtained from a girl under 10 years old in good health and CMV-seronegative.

CDR3 nucleotides: TGTGCCAGCAGCGCCCAAGCGGGGACCGATGATCAGCCCCAGCATTTT. This codes for CASSAQAGTDDQPQHF. The rearrangement links TRBV7-8 to TRBJ1-5, with TRBD1 as a possible D gene (5 bases). The CDR3 runs to 16 residues. V lost 5 bases and J lost 5, with 19 bases in between. Germline lookup yields CDR1 SGHVS and CDR2 FQNEAQ.